The T cell receptor (beta chain) described here comes from a study of T cells in localized non-small cell lung cancer. General study findings and limits: Higher blood T cell density went with longer overall survival. One tumor region alone was sequenced, and heterogeneity therefore remains possible. Clonality peaked in uninvolved adjacent lung rather than tumor. Out of the top 100 tumor clones, a median approximately 61 were seen in adjacent lung.

The table came from immunoSEQ multiplex PCR; TCRdb's copy has only in-frame clones and leaves some out. The sample lists some 30,000 clones; about 78% were seen once. Comment on this clone: The antigen remains undetermined.

The CDR3 runs to 14 residues. Germline V gene data show CDR1 as LNHDA and CDR2 as SQIVND (reference sequence). V shed 4 bases, J shed 8 bases, and the junction held 6 bases outside the gene matches. The sample was peripheral blood, taken before any cancer treatment. The source of this sequence is a male donor at least 60 years old with stage II squamous cell lung carcinoma. The chain joins TRBV19 to TRBJ1-2; 11 nucleotides line up with TRBD1. Here the CDR3 reads CASSTLDRGLGYTF. For the CDR3, the DNA is TGTGCCAGTAGTACATTGGACAGGGGGCTCGGCTACACCTTC. Full variable domain (remainder filled in from reference TRBV19 and TRBJ1-2): DGGITQSPKYLFRKEGQNVTLSCEQNLNHDAMYWYRQDPGQGLRLIYYSQIVNDFQKGDIAEGYSVSREKKESFPLTVTSAQKNPTAFYLCASSTLDRGLGYTFGSGTRLTVV.